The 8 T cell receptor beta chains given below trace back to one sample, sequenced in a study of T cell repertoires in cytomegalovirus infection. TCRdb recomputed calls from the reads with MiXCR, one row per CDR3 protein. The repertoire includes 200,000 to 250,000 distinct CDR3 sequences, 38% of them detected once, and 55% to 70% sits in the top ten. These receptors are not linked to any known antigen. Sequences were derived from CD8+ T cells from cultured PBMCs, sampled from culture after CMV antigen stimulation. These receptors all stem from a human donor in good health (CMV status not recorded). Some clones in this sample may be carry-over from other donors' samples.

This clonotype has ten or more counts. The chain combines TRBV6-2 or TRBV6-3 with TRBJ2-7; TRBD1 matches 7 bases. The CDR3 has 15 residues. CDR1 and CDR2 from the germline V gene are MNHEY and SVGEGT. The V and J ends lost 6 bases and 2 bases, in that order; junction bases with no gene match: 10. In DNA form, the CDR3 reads TGTGCCAGCAGCCTGCTACAGGGGAAGCCCTACGAGCAGTACTTC. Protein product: CASSLLQGKPYEQYF.

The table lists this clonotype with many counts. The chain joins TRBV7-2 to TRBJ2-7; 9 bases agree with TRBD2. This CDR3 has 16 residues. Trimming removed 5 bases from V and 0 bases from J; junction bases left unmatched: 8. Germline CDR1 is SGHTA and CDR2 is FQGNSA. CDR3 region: CASSGYSGSDSYEQYF. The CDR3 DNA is TGTGCCAGCAGCGGATATAGCGGGAGCGACTCCTACGAGCAGTACTTC.

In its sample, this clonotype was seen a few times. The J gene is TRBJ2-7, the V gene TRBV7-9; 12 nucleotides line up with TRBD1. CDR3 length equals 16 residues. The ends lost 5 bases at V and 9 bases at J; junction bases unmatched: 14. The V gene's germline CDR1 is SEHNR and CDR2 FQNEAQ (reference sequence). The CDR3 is CASSMGQGASEIVQYF. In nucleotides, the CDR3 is TGTGCCAGCAGCATGGGACAGGGGGCTTCCGAGATTGTGCAGTACTTC.

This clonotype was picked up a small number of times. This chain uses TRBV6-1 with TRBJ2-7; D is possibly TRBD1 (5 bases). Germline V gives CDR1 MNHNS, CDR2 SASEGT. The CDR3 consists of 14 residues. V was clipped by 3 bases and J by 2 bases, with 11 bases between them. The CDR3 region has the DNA TGTGCCAGCAGTGATGTTACAGGAACCTACGAGCAGTACTTC. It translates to CASSDVTGTYEQYF.

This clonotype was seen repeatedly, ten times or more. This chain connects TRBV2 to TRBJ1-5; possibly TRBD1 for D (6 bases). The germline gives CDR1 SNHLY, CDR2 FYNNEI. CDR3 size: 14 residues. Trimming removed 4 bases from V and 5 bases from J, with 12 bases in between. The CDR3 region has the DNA TGTGCCAGCAGTGTTATCAGGGGTTATCAGCCCCAGCATTTT. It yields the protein CASSVIRGYQPQHF. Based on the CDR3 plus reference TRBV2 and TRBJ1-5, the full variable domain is EPEVTQTPSHQVTQMGQEVILRCVPISNHLYFYWYRQILGQKVEFLVSFYNNEISEKSEIFDDQFSVERPDGSNFTLKIRSTKLEDSAMYFCASSVIRGYQPQHFGDGTRLSIL.

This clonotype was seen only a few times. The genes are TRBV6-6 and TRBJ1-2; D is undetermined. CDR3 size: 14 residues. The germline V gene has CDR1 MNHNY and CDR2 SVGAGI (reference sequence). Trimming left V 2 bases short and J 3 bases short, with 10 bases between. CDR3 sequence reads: CASSYETSDYGYTF. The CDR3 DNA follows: TGTGCCAGCAGTTACGAGACTTCTGACTATGGCTACACCTTC.

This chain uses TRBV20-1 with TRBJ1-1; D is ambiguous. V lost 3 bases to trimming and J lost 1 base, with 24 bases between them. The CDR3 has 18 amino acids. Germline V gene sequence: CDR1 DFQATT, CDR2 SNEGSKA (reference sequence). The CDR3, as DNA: TGCAGTGCTAGGGGAAAGGTGGACGTAGGAATCTGGAACACTGAAGCTTTCTTT. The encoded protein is CSARGKVDVGIWNTEAFF.

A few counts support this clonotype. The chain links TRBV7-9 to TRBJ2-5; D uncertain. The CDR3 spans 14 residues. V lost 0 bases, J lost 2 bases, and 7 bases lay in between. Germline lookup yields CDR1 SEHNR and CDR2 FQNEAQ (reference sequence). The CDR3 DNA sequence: TGTGCCAGCAGCTTAGCGCAACGGCAAGAGACCCAGTACTTC. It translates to CASSLAQRQETQYF.